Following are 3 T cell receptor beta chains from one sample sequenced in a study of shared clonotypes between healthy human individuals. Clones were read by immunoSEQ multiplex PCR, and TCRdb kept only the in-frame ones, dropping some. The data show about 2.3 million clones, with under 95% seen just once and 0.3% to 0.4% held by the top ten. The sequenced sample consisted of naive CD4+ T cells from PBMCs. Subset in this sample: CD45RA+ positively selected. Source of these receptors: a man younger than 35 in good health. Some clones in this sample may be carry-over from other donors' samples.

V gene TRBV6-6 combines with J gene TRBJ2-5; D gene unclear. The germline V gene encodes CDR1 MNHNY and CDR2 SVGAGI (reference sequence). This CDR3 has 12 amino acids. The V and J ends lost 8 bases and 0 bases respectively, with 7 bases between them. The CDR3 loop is CASVANQETQYF. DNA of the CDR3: TGTGCCAGCGTGGCGAACCAAGAGACCCAGTACTTC.

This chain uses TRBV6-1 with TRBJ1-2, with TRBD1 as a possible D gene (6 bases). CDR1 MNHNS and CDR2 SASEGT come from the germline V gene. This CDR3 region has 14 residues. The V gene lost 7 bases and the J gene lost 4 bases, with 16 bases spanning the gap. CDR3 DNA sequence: TGTGCCAGCATTTCGGTCGCAGGGGCCTATGGCTACACCTTC. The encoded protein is CASISVAGAYGYTF.

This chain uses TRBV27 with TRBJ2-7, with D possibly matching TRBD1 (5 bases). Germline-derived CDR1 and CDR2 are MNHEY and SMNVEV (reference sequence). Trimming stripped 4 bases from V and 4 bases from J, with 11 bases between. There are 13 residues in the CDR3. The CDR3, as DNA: TGTGCCAGCAGTTCTACAGGATTGTACGAGCAGTACTTC. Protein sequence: CASSSTGLYEQYF.